The TCR beta chain described here comes from a study of cytomegalovirus exposure and HLA in healthy donors. It was with 60 Vbeta and 13 Jbeta primers that the PCR ran. Sequencing used immunoSEQ multiplex PCR; TCRdb keeps in-frame clones, though not all of them. The sample lists some 170,000 clones; approximately 75% were seen once. V was shortened by 1 base and J by 4 bases, with 8 bases between the two germline ends. CDR1 and CDR2 (germline): SGHRS, YFSETQ. This CDR3 has 14 residues. As for this clone: Its matching antigen is unknown.

Findings of the study overall: Certain sequence variants were highly shared and formed a cluster, and this cluster was likely a sequencing artifact.

The sample taken for sequencing was PBMCs. The origin of this receptor is a man aged 25 to 45 in good health and CMV-seropositive. V and J are TRBV5-1 and TRBJ2-2; tentative D call: TRBD2 (6 bases). The CDR3 sequence is CASSLPGVTGELFF. The CDR3 region has the DNA TGCGCCAGCAGCTTGCCGGGAGTCACCGGGGAGCTGTTTTTT.